This T cell receptor beta chain emerged from a study of graft-versus-host responses after intestinal transplantation. Whole-study context: Each recipient received anti-thymocyte globulin induction, then tacrolimus and steroids for 2 to 3 years.

In the case of this clone: Antigen: not known.

TCRdb's table, derived via immunoSEQ multiplex PCR, lists solely in-frame clones and lacks some. Of some 18,000 clones in the sample, approximately 70% were seen once. With 0 bases removed from V and 3 bases from J, the gap between germline ends came to 9 bases. The CDR3 spans 14 residues. Germline V gene data show CDR1 as SGHRS and CDR2 as YFSETQ. Grafts had their tissue processed, releasing intraepithelial and lamina propria lymphocytes. Regarding the study as a whole: Graft-donor T cell macrochimerism in patients accompanied high graft-versus-host to host-versus-graft clonal ratios in allografts.

The source material was ileum tissue, sampled about 3 weeks after intestinal transplant. The clonotype originates from a human patient who received an intestinal transplant, so some T cells may come from the graft donor. The chain couples TRBV5-1 to TRBJ1-2; D is perhaps TRBD1 (5 bases). The CDR3 DNA reads TGCGCCAGCAGCTTGGGCAGGGTACACTATGGCTACACCTTC. As protein: CASSLGRVHYGYTF.